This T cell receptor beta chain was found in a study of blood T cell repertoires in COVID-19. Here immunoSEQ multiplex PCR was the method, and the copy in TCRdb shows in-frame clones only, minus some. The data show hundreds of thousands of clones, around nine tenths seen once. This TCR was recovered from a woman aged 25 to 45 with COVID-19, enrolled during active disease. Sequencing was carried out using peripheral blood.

The CDR3, as DNA: TGTGCCAGCAGCCAAGGATTTACGGGAAACTACGAGCAGTACTTC. Protein: CASSQGFTGNYEQYF. The V gene is TRBV3-1 (or the pseudogene TRBV3-2), the J gene TRBJ2-7; a weak D match, TRBD2 (5 bases). The CDR3 extends over 15 amino acids. Trimming left V 1 base short and J 3 bases short, with 13 bases between. CDR1 and CDR2 from the germline V gene are LGHDT and YNNKEL (reference sequence).